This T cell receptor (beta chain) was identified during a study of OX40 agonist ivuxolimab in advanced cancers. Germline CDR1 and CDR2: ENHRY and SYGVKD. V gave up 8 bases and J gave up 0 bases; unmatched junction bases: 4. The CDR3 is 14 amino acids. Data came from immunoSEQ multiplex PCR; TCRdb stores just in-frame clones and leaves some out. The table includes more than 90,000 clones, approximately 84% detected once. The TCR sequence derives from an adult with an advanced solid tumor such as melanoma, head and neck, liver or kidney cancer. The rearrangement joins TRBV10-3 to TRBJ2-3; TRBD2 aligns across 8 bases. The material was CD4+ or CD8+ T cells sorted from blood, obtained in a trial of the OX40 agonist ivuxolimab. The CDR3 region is CAIAGGSSTDTQYF. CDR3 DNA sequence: TGTGCCATCGCGGGAGGCTCTAGCACAGATACGCAGTATTTT.